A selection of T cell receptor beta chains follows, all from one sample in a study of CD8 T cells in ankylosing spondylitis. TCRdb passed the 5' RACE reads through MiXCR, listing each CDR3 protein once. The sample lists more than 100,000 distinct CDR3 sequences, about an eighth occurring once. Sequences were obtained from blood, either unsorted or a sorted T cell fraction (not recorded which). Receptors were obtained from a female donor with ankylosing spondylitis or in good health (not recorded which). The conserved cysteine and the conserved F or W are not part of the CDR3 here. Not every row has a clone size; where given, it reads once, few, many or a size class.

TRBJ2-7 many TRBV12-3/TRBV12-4 ASTWDSPYEQY
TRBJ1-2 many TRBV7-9 ASSRLGPYGYT
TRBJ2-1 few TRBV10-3 AISDSNSYNEQF
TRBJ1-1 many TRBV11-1 ASSLSTTGEAF
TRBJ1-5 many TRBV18 ASSPRPLNSNQPQH
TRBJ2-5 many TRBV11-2 ASSLPGLAGGETQY
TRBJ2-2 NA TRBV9 ASSVRGGAGREELF
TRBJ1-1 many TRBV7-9 ASSLEASQNTEAF
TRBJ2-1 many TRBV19 AGCRDWTLDEQF
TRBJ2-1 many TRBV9 ASSVVQGGLINEQF
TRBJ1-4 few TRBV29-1 SVRGGFLEKLF
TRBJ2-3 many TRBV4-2 ASSQEGLAGARTDTQY
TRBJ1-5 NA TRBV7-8 ASMKGIHYSNQPQH
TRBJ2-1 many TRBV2 ASSIAGELYNEQF
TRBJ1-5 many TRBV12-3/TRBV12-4 ASRLANQPQH
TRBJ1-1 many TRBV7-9 ASTINRGTEAF
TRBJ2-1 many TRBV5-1 ASSRTSGSFYEQF
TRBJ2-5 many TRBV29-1 SVGSPPETQY
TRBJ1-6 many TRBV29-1 SVAKEPNSPLH
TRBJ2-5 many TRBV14 ASSQELSRETQY
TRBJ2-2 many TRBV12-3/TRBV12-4 ASSLADKNTGELF
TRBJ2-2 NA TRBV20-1 SGQTTGSYFANTGELF
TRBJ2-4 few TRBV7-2 ASSFPGQGPKNIQY
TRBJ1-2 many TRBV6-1 ASSEAPGNYGYT
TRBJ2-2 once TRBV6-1 ASYREQYIGELF
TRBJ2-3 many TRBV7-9 ASSRTSAMADTQY
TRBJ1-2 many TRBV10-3 AISDGQLYGYT
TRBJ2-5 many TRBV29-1 SVDYQETQY
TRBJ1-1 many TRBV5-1 ASSPTLMNTEAF